The clone carrying this T cell receptor (beta chain) was observed once. CDR3 size: 16 residues. The germline V and J ends were trimmed by 4 bases and 0 bases, with 12 bases remaining between them. CDR1 and CDR2 from the germline V gene are LNHDA and SQIVND (reference sequence). Per the original methods: The assay estimated nucleated cells by amplifying reference gene primers. Method: immunoSEQ multiplex PCR; TCRdb's copy keeps in-frame clones and lacks some. V and J calls and clone size follow that table, whereas D and trimming were derived from the DNA. The sample carries tens of thousands of clones, around 85% recorded once. This sample was taken from a study of blood T cell repertoires in COVID-19. Background on the study: COVID-19 samples, acute and convalescent, were from the United States, Italy and Spain.

The source material was peripheral blood. V gene TRBV19 combines with J gene TRBJ2-2; tentatively, D is TRBD1 (5 bases). This sequence was found in a woman in her 70s with active COVID-19. CDR3 loop: CASSNQGRANTGELFF. The CDR3 DNA is TGTGCCAGTAGTAACCAGGGTCGTGCGAACACCGGGGAGCTGTTTTTT.